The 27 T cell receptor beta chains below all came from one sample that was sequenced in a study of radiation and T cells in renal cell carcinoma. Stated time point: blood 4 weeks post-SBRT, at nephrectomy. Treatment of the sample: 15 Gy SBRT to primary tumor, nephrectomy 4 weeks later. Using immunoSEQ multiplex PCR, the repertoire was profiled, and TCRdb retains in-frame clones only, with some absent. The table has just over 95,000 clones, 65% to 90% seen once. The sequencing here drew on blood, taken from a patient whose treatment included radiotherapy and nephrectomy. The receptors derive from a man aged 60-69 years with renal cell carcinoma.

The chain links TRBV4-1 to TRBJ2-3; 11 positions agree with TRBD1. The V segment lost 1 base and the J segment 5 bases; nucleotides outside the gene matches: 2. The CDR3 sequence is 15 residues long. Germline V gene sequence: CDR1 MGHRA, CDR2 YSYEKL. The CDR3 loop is CASSQVGTGGDTQYF. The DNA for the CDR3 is TGCGCCAGCAGCCAAGTAGGGACAGGGGGAGATACGCAGTATTTT.

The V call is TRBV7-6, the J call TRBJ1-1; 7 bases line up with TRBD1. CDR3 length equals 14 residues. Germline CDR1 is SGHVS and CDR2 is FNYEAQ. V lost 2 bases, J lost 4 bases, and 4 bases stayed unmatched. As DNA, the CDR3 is TGTGCCAGCAGCTTAATCAGGGGGAGCACTGAAGCTTTCTTT. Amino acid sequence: CASSLIRGSTEAFF.

CDR3 DNA: TGTGCCAGCAGTTACTCGTGGACAGGGAGCTACGAGCAGTACTTC. This codes for CASSYSWTGSYEQYF. This rearrangement joins TRBV6-5 to TRBJ2-7, with 8 bases lining up with TRBD1. Germline assignment: CDR1 MNHEY and CDR2 SVGAGI. The V and J ends lost 0 bases and 3 bases, in that order; junction bases with no gene match: 4. The length of the CDR3 is 15 residues.

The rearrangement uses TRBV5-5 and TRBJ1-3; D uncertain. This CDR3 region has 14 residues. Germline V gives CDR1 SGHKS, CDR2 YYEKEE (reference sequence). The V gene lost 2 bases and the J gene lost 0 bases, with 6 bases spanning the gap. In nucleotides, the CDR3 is TGTGCCAGCAGCTTCTCCAGCTCTGGAAACACCATATATTTT. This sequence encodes CASSFSSSGNTIYF.

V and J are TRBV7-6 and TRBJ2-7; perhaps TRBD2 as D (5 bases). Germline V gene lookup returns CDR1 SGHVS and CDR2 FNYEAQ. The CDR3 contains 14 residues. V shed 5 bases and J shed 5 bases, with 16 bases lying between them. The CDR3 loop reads CASSPLGSRHEQYF. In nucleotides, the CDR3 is TGTGCCAGCAGCCCCTTGGGGAGCCGTCACGAGCAGTACTTC.

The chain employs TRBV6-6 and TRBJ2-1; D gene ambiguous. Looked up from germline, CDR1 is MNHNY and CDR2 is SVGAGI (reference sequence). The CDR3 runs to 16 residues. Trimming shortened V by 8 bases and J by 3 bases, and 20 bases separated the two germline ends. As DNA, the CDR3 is TGTGCCAGCTCCGAGACCCTCCGGACGGGCTACAATGAGCAGTTCTTC. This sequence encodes CASSETLRTGYNEQFF.

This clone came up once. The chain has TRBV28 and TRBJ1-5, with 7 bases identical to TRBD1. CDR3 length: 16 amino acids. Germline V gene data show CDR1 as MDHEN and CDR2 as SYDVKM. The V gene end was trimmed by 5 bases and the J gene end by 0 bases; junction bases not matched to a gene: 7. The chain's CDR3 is CASSHNRGYSNQPQHF. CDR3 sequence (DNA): TGTGCCAGCAGTCACAACAGGGGATATAGCAATCAGCCCCAGCATTTT.

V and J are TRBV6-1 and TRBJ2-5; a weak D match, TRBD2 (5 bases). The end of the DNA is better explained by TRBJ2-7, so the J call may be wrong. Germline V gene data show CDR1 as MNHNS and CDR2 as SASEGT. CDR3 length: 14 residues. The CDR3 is CASSGSGLAYEQYF. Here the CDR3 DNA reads TGTGCCAGCAGTGGGTCAGGACTCGCGTACGAGCAGTACTTC.

CDR3 in amino acids: CASSLAWTSGSTDTQYF. DNA for the CDR3: TGCGCCAGCAGCTTGGCCTGGACTAGCGGGAGTACAGATACGCAGTATTTT. The chain links TRBV5-1 to TRBJ2-3; 13 nucleotides line up with TRBD2. V shed 0 bases, J shed 3 bases, and the junction held 4 bases outside the gene matches. This CDR3 contains 17 residues. From germline, CDR1 is SGHRS and CDR2 YFSETQ.

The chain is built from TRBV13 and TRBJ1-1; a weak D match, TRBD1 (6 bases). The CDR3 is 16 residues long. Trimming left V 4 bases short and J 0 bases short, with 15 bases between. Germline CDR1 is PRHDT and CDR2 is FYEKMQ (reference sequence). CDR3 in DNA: TGTGCCAGCAGCTACGACAGGAGAATCATGAACACTGAAGCTTTCTTT. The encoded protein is CASSYDRRIMNTEAFF.

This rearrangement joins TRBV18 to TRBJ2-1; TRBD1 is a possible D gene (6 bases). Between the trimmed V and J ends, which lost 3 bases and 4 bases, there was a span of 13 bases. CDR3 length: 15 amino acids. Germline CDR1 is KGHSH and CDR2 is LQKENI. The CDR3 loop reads CASSPARQVYNEQFF. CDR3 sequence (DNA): TGTGCCAGCTCACCGGCCAGACAGGTTTACAATGAGCAGTTCTTC.

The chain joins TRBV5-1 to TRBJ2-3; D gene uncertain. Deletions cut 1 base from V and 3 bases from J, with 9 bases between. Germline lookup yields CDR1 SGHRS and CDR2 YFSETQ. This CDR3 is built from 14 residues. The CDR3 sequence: CASSLLSQTDTQYF. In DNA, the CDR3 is TGCGCCAGCAGCTTGCTCTCCCAGACAGATACGCAGTATTTT.

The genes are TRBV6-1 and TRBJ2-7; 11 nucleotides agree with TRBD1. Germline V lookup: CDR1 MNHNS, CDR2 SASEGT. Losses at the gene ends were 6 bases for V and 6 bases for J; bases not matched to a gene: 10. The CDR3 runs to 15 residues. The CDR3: CASSETGTGGSEQYF. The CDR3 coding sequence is TGTGCCAGCAGCGAGACCGGGACAGGGGGTAGCGAGCAGTACTTC.

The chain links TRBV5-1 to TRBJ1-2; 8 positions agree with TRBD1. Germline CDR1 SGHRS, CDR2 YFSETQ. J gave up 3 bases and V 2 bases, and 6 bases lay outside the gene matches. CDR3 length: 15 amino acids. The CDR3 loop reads CASSFWTGMDYGYTF. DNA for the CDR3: TGCGCCAGCAGCTTTTGGACAGGGATGGACTATGGCTACACCTTC.

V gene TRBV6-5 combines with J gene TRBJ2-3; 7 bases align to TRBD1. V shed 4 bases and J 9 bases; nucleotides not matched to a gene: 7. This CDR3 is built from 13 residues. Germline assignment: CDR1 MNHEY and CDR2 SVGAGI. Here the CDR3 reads CASSSRDRRTQYF. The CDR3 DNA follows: TGTGCCAGCAGTTCCAGGGACAGAAGAACGCAGTATTTT.

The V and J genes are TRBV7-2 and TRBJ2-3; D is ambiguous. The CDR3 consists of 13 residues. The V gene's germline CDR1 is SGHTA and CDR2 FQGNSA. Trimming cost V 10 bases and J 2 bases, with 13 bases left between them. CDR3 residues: CATGRPSTDTQYF. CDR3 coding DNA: TGTGCCACCGGACGGCCCTCCACAGATACGCAGTATTTT.

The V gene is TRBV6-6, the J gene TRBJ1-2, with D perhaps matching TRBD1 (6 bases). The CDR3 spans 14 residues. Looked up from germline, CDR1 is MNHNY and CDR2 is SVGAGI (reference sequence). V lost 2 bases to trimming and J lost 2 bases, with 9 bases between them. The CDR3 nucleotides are TGTGCCAGCAGTTACGGGGGGCCGAACTATGGCTACACCTTC. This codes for CASSYGGPNYGYTF.

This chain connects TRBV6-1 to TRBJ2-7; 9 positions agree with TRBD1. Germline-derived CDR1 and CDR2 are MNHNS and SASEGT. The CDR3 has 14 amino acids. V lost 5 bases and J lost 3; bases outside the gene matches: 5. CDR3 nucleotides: TGTGCCAGCAGTAAGGGACAGGGAGGCTACGAGCAGTACTTC. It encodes CASSKGQGGYEQYF.

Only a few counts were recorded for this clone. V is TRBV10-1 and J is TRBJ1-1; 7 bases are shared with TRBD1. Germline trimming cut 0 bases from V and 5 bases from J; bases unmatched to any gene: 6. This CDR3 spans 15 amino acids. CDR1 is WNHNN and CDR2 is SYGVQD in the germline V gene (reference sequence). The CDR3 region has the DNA TGCGCCAGCAGTGAGTCGAGGGGGCGGTCGACTGAAGCTTTCTTT. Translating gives CASSESRGRSTEAFF.

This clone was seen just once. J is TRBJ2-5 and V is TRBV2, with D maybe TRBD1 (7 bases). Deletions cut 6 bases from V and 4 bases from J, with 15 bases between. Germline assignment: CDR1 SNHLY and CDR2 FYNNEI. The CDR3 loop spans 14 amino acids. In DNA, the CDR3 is TGTGCCAGCAGGGCAAGACAGGGAGGAGAGACCCAGTACTTC. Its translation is CASRARQGGETQYF.

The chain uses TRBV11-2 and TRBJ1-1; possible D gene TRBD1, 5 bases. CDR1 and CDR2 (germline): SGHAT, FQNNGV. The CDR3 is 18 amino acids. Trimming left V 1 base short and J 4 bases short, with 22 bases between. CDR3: CASSLVLGAGVGATEAFF. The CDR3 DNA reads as TGTGCCAGCAGCTTAGTATTAGGGGCGGGGGTAGGGGCCACTGAAGCTTTCTTT.

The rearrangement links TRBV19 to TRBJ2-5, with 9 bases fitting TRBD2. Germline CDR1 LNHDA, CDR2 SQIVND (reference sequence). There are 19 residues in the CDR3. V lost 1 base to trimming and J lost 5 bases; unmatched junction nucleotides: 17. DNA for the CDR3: TGTGCCAGTAGTATAGCTGGCAGGGGGGGTAGCGGGAGAACTGAGACCCAGTACTTC. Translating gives CASSIAGRGGSGRTETQYF.

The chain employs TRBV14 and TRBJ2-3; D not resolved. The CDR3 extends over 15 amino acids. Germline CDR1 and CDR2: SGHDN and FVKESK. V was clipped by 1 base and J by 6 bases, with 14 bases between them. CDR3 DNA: TGTGCCAGCAGCCAAGGGCGAGTTAGGTGGGATACGCAGTATTTT. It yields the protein CASSQGRVRWDTQYF.

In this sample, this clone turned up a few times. The DNA for the CDR3 is TGTGCCAGCAGTCAATACAACACGAACACCGGGGAGCTGTTTTTT. Translated, it gives CASSQYNTNTGELFF. The chain uses TRBV11-3 and TRBJ2-2; D is unclear. The CDR3 extends over 15 amino acids. Trimming removed 6 bases from V and 0 bases from J, with 11 bases in between. Germline-derived CDR1 and CDR2 are SGHNT and YENEEA.

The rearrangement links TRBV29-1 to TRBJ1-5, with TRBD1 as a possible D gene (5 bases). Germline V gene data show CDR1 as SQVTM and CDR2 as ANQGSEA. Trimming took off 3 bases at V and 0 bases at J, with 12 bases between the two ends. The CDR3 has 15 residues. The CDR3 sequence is CSVEATDYSNQPQHF. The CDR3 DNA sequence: TGCAGCGTTGAGGCGACAGACTATAGCAATCAGCCCCAGCATTTT.

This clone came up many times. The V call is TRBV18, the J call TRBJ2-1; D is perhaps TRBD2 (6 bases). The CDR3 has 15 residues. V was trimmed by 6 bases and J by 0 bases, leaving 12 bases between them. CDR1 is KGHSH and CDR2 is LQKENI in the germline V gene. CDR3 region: CASSPPGVSYNEQFF. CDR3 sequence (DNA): TGTGCCAGCTCCCCTCCGGGGGTCTCCTACAATGAGCAGTTCTTC.

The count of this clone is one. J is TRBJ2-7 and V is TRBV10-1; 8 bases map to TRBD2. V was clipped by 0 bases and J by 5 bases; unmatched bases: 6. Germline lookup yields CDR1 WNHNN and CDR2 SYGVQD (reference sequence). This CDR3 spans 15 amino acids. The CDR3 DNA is TGCGCCAGCAGTGAGTCGCCAGCGGGAGTGAACGAGCAGTACTTC. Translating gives CASSESPAGVNEQYF.